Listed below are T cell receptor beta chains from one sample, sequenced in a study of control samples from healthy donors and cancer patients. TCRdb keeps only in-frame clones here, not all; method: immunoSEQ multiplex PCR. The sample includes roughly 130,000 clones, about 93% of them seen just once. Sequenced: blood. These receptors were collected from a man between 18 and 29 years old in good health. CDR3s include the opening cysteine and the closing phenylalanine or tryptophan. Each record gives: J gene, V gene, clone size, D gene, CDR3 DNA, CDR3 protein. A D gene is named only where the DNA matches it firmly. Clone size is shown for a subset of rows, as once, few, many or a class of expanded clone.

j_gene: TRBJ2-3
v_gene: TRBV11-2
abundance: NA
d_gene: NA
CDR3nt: TGTGCCAGCAGCTTAGATGAGGATACGCAGTATTTT
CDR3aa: CASSLDEDTQYF

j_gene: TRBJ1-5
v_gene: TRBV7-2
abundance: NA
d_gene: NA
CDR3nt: TGTGCCAGCAGCCTGCCTAATCAGCCCCAGCATTTT
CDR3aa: CASSLPNQPQHF

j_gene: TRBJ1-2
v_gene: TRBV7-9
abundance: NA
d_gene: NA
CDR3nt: TGTGCCAGCAGCTTAGAAGGGTGGTATGGCTACACCTTC
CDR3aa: CASSLEGWYGYTF

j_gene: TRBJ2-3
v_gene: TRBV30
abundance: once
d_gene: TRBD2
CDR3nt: TGTGCCTGGAGCCCACCCCCTAGCGGGCCAAGCACAGATACGCAGTATTTT
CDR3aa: CAWSPPPSGPSTDTQYF

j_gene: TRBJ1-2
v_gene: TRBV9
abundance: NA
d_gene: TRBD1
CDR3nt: TGTGCCAGCAGCGCCCAGGGGGGGAACTATGGCTACACCTTC
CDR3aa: CASSAQGGNYGYTF

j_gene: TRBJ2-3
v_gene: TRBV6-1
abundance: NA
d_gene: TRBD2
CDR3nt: TGTGCCAGCAGTGAAGGCCGCGCTAGCGGGGGGGCCGGTATCACGGATACGCAGTATTTT
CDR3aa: CASSEGRASGGAGITDTQYF

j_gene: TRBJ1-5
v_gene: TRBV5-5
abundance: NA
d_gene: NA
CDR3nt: TGTGCCAGCAGCTTTGAGGGTGGGGGGTCCCAGCCCCAGCATTTT
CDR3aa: CASSFEGGGSQPQHF

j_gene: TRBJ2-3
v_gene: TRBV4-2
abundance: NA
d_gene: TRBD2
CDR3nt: TGTGCCAGCAGCCCCGGGGGGGCCGGAGATACGCAGTATTTT
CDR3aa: CASSPGGAGDTQYF

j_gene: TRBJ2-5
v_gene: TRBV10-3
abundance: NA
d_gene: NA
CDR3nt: TGTGCCACAGGGGCCGGGGGTGAGACCCAGTACTTC
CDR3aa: CATGAGGETQYF

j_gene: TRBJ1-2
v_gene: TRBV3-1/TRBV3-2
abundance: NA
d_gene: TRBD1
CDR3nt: TGTGCCAGCAGCCCCGACAGGGGGGTCTATGGCTACACCTTC
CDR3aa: CASSPDRGVYGYTF

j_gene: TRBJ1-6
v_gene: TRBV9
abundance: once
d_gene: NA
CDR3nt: TGTGCCAGCAGCGTAGGGGGCGCCCCCCTCCACTTT
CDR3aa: CASSVGGAPLHF

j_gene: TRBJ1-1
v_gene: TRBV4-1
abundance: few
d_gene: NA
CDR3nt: TGCGCCAGCAGCCAGCCTGGAGGACGGACTGAAGCTTTCTTT
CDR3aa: CASSQPGGRTEAFF

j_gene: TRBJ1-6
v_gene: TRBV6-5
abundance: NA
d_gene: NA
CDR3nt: TGTGCCAGCAGTTACGAAGGCCTCCGTTCACCCCTCCACTTT
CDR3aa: CASSYEGLRSPLHF

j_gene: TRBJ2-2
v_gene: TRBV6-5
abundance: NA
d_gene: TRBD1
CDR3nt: TGTGCCAGCAGTAACCCAGGGGGCGGGGAGCTGTTTTTT
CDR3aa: CASSNPGGGELFF

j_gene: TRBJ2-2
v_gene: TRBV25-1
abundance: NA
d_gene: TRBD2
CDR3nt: TGTGCCAGCAGTGATCTAGCGGGACGGGACACCGGGGAGCTGTTTTTT
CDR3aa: CASSDLAGRDTGELFF

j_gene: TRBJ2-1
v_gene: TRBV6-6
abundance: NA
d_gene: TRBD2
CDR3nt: TGTGCCAGCAGCCCCAGCGGGAGAACGGGGGATGAGCAGTTCTTC
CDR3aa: CASSPSGRTGDEQFF

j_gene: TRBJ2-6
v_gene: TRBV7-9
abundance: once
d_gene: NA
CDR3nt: TGTGCCAGCAGCTCACAGCGGAGCTCTGGGGCCAACGTCCTGACTTTC
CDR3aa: CASSSQRSSGANVLTF

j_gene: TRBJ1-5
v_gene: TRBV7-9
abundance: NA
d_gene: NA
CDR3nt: TGTGCCAGCTCCTTGGGGCTCGGCAATCAGCCCCAGCATTTT
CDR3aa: CASSLGLGNQPQHF

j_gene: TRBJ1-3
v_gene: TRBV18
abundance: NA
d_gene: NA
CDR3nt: TGTGCCAGCTCACCCAGTAGGTCGGTGACCGGAAACACCATATATTTT
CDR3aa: CASSPSRSVTGNTIYF

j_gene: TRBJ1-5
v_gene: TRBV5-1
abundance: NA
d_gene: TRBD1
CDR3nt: TGCGCCAGCAGCCCCGGGACAGGAGCTCTCAATCAGCCCCAGCATTTT
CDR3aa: CASSPGTGALNQPQHF

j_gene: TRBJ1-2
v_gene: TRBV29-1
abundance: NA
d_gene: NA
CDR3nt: TGCAGCGTTGAATCCGGGCATGGCTACACCTTC
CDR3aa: CSVESGHGYTF

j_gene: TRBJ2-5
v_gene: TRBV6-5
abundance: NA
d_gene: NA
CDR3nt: TGTGCCAGCAGCAGGTCCCAAGAAACCCAGTACTTC
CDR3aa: CASSRSQETQYF

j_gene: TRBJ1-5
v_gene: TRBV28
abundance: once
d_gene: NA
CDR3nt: TGTGCCAGCAGTTCTACTGACAGGAATCAGCCCCAGCATTTT
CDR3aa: CASSSTDRNQPQHF

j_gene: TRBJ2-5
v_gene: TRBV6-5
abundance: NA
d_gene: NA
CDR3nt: TGTGCCAGCAGTTACTACGGCGCCGGAGGGCAGGAGACCCAGTACTTC
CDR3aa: CASSYYGAGGQETQYF

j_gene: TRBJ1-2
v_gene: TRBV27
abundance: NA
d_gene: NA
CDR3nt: TGTGCCAGCAGTCTGGGAGGAAAACTGGGTGGCTACACCTTC
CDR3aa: CASSLGGKLGGYTF

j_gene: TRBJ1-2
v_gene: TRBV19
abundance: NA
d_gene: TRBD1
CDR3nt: TGTGCCAGTAGTTCGGGGGACAGCTATGGCTACACCTTC
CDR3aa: CASSSGDSYGYTF

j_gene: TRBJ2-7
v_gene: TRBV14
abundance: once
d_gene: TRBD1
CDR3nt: TGTGCCAGCAGCCAGTCCCCCGGACAGGCGGGCGAGCAGTACTTC
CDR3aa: CASSQSPGQAGEQYF

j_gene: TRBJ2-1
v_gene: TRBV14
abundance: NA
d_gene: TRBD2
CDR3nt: TGTGCCAGCAGCCAAGCCTTATTAGTTAGCGGGAGAGACGATGAGCAGTTCTTC
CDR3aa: CASSQALLVSGRDDEQFF

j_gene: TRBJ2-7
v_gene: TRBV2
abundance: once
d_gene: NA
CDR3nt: TGTGCCAGCAGCGACTATGAGTCCTACGAGCAGTACTTC
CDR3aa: CASSDYESYEQYF

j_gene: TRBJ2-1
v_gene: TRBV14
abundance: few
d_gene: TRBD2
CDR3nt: TGTGCCAGCAGCCCCGCAACTAGCGGGGCGGGTGAGCAGTTCTTC
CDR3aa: CASSPATSGAGEQFF

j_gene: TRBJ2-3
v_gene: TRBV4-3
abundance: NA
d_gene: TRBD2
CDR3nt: TGCGCCAGCAGCCAAGGCGGGAGTTCAGATACGCAGTATTTT
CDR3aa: CASSQGGSSDTQYF

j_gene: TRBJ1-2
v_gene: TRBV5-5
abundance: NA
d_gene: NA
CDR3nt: TGTGCCAGCAGCCCGGGACATGTGGCGGGGGGCGGCTACACCTTC
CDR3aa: CASSPGHVAGGGYTF

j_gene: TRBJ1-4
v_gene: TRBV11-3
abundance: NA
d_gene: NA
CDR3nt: TGTGCCAGCAGCCCGCCCCTAGGCAGGAGTTGGACGACTAATGAAAAACTGTTTTTT
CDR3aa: CASSPPLGRSWTTNEKLFF

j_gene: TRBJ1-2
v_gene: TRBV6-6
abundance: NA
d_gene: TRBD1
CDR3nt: TGTGCCAGCAGAACTGGACAGGGGGCACAGGGCTATGGCTACACCTTC
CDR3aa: CASRTGQGAQGYGYTF

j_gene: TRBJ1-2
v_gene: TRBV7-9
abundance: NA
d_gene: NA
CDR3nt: TGTGCCAGCAGCTTAGCGGGAGGGGCTAACTATGGCTACACCTTC
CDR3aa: CASSLAGGANYGYTF

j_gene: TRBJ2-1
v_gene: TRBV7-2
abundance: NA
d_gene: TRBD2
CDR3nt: TGTGCCAGCAGCCTGGGACTAGCGGGAGTTCAGCAGTTCTTC
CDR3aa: CASSLGLAGVQQFF

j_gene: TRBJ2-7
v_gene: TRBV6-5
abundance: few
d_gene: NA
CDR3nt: TGTGCCAGCAGGATAGGGGGGGCTTACGAGCAGTACTTC
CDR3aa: CASRIGGAYEQYF

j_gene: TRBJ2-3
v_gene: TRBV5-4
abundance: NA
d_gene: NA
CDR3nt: TGTGCCAGCAGCTTGCTCCGGGGGGCTAGCACAGATACGCAGTATTTT
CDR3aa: CASSLLRGASTDTQYF

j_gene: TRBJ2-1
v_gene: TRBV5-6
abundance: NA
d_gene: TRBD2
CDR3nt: TGTGCCAGCAGCTTTGGGGCTAGCGGGCTTTATAATGAGCAGTTCTTC
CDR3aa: CASSFGASGLYNEQFF

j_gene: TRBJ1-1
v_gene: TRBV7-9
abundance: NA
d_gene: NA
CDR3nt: TGTGCCAGCAGCTCACAGGAGATGAACACTGAAGCTTTCTTT
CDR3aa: CASSSQEMNTEAFF

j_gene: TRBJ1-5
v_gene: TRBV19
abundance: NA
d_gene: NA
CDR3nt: TGTGCCAGTAGTAACGGGGAACGGGGGTTCGGACAGCCCCAGCATTTT
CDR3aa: CASSNGERGFGQPQHF

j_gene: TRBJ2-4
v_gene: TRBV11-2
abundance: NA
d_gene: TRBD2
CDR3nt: TGTGCCAGCAGCTTGTGGAGCGGGATGGCCAACATTCAGTACTTC
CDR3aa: CASSLWSGMANIQYF

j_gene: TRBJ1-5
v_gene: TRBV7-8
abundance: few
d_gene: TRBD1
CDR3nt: TGTGCCAGCAGCCCTACAGGGGGGCCTCAGCCCCAGCATTTT
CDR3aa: CASSPTGGPQPQHF

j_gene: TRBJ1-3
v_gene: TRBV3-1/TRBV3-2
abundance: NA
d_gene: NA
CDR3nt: TGTGCCAGCAGCCAAGTCGAAGCAGGGAGGACACCGGGAAACACCATATATTTT
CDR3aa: CASSQVEAGRTPGNTIYF

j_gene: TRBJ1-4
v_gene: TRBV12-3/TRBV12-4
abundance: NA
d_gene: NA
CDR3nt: TGTGCCAGCAGTTCTCAGACCGAAAAACTGTTTTTT
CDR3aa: CASSSQTEKLFF

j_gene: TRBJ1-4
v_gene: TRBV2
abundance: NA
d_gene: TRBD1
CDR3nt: TGTGCCAGCAGTGAAGGACCGATCCGGGACAGGGGGCGAGAAAAACTGTTTTTT
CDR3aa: CASSEGPIRDRGREKLFF

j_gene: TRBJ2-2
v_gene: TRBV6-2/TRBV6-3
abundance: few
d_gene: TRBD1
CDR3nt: TGTGCCAGCAGCTATGACAGGGGAATAACCGGGGAGCTGTTTTTT
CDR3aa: CASSYDRGITGELFF

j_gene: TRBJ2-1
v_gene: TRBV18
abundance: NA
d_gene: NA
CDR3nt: TGTGCCAGCTCACCACCGCCCTTCGCACAGGGCAATGAGCAGTTCTTC
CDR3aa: CASSPPPFAQGNEQFF

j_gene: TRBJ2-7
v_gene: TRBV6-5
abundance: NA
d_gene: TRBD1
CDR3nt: TGTGCCAGCACCCTGGGACAGGGGGGCTACGAGCAGTACTTC
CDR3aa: CASTLGQGGYEQYF

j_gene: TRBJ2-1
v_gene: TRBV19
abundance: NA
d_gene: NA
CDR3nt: TGTGCCAGTAGTATCAAGGCTGAGCAGTTCTTC
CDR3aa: CASSIKAEQFF

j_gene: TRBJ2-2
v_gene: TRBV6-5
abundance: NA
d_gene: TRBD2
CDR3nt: TGTGCCAGCAGACGCGGGGGGGCGAACACCGGGGAGCTGTTTTTT
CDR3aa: CASRRGGANTGELFF

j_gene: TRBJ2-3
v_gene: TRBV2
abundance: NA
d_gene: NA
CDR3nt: TGTGCCAGCAGTGAAGCGGGGGGTATAAGTGATACGCAGTATTTT
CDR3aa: CASSEAGGISDTQYF

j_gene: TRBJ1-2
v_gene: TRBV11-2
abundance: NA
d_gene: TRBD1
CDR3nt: TGTGCCAGCAGCCCAGGGGGCGGCTATGGCTACACCTTC
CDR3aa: CASSPGGGYGYTF

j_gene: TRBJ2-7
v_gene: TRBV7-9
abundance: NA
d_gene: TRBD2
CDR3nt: TGTGCCAGCAGCGCCAATAGCGGGGGGACCCCCTACGAGCAGTACTTC
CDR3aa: CASSANSGGTPYEQYF

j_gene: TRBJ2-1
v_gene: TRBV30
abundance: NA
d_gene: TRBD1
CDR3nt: TGTGCCTGGAGCTCGGACAGGGGATCCAATGAGCAGTTCTTC
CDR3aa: CAWSSDRGSNEQFF

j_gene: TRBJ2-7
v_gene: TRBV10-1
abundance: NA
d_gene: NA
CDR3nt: TGCGCCAGCGGGGACCATTTAAAATACGAGCAGTACTTC
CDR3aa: CASGDHLKYEQYF

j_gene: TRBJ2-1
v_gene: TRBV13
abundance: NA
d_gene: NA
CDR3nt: TGTGCCAGCAGCTCACTAGTTGATGAGCAGTTCTTC
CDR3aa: CASSSLVDEQFF